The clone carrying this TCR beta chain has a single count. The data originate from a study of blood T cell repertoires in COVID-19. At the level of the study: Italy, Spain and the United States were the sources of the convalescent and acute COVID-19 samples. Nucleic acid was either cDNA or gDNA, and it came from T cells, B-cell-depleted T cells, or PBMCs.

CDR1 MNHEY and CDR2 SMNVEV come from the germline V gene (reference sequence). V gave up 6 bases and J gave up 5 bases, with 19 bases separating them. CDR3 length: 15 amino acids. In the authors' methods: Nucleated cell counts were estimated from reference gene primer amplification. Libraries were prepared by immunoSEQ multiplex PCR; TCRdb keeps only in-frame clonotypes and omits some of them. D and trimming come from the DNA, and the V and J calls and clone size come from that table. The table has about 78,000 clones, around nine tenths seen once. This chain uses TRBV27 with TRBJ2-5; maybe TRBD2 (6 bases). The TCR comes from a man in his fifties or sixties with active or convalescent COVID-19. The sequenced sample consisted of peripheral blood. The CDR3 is CASSRPGVAFETQYF. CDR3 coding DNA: TGTGCCAGCAGCCGCCCGGGGGTAGCGTTTGAGACCCAGTACTTC.